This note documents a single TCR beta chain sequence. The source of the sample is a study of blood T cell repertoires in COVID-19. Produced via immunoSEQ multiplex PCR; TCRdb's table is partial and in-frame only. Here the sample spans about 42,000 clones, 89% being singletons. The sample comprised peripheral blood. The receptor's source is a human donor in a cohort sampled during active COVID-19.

The CDR3 loop reads CASSQIPDTEAFF. The DNA for the CDR3 is TGTGCCAGCAGTCAAATTCCGGACACTGAAGCTTTCTTT. The rearrangement links TRBV6-5 to TRBJ1-1; no definite D call. The CDR3 loop spans 13 amino acids. V was pared by 5 bases and J by 3 bases, with 10 bases between. The germline V gene has CDR1 MNHEY and CDR2 SVGAGI.